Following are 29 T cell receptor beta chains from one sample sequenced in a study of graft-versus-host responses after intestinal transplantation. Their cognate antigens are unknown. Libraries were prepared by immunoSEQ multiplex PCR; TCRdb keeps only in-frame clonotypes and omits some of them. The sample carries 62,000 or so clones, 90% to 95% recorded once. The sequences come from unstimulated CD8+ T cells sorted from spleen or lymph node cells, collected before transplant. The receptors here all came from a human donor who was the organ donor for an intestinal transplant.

This CDR3 is CASSPGQVNTEAFF. The DNA of the CDR3 is TGTGCCAGCAGTCCGGGACAGGTGAACACTGAAGCTTTCTTT. The chain employs TRBV27 and TRBJ1-1; 8 nucleotides agree with TRBD1. The germline V gene encodes CDR1 MNHEY and CDR2 SMNVEV (reference sequence). The CDR3 contains 14 residues. After removal of 5 bases from V and 0 bases from J, the junction contained 2 bases not matched to a gene.

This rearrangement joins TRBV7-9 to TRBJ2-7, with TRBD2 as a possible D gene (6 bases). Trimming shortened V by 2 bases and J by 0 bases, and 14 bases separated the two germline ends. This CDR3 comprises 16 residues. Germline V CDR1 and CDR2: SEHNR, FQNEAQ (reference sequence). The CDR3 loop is CASSLSERASSYEQYF. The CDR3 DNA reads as TGTGCCAGCAGCTTAAGCGAGCGGGCCAGCTCCTACGAGCAGTACTTC.

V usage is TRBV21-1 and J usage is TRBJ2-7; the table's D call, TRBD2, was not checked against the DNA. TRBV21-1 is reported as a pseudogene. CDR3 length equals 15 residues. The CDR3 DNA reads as TGTGCCAGCAGCAAAGTCCGTCGGGGGAGTAACGAGCAGTACTTC. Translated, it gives CASSKVRRGSNEQYF.

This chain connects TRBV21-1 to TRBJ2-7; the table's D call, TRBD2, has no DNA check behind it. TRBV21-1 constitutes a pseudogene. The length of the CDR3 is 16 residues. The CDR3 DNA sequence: TGTGCCAGCAGCCACTTTATTCCTAGTCAAAGCTACGAGCAGTACTTC. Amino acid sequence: CASSHFIPSQSYEQYF.

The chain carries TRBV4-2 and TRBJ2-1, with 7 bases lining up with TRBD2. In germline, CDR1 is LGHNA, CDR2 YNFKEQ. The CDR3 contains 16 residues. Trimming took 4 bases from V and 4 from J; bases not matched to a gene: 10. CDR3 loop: CASSPFRLASYNEQFF. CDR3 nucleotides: TGTGCCAGCAGCCCGTTTAGACTAGCTTCATACAATGAGCAGTTCTTC.

DNA for the CDR3: TGCGCCAGCAGCCAAGATGCGGCGACCTACGAGCAGTACTTC. Amino acid sequence: CASSQDAATYEQYF. The chain combines TRBV4-3 with TRBJ2-7; no reliable D call. Germline CDR1 is LGHNA and CDR2 is YSLEER. V was clipped by 0 bases and J by 2 bases, with 8 bases between them. The length of the CDR3 is 14 residues.

The CDR3 spells CASSLGWREGPYPPYEQYF. CDR3 DNA sequence: TGTGCCAGCAGCTTAGGTTGGCGGGAGGGCCCTTATCCCCCCTACGAGCAGTACTTC. V usage is TRBV7-8 and J usage is TRBJ2-7; 9 bases line up with TRBD2. The CDR3 is made up of 19 amino acids. Germline V CDR1 and CDR2: SGHVS, FQNEAQ. The ends lost 1 base at V and 2 bases at J; junction bases unmatched: 15.

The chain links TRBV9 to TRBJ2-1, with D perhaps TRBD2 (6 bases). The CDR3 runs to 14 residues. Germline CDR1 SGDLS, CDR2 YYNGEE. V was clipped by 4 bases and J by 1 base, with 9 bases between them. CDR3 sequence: CASSLSGSYNEQFF. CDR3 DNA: TGTGCCAGCAGCTTGAGCGGGTCCTACAATGAGCAGTTCTTC.

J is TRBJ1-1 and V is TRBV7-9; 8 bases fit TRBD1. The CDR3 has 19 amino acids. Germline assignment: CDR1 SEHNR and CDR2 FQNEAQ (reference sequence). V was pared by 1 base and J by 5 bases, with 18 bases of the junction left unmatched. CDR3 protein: CASSLDLPNGRQGWTEAFF. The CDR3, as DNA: TGTGCCAGCAGCTTAGACCTACCAAATGGACGACAGGGGTGGACTGAAGCTTTCTTT.

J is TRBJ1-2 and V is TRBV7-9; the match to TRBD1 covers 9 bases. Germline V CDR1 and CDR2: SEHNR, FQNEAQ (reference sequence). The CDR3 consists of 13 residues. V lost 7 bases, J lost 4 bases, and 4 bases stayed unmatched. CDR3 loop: CASKTGGAYGYTF. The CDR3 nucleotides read TGTGCCAGCAAAACAGGGGGCGCCTATGGCTACACCTTC.

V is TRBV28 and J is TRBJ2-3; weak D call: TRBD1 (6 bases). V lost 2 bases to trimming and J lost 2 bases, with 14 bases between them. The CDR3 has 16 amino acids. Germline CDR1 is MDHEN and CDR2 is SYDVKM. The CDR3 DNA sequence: TGTGCCAGCAGTTTAGGGGGCATCCCACACACAGATACGCAGTATTTT. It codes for CASSLGGIPHTDTQYF.

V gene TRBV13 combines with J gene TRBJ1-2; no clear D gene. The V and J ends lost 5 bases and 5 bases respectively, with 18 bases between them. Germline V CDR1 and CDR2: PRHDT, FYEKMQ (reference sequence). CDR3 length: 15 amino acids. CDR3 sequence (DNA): TGTGCCAGCAGCCCCCGGAAGGCGGGGAGATATGGCTACACCTTC. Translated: CASSPRKAGRYGYTF.

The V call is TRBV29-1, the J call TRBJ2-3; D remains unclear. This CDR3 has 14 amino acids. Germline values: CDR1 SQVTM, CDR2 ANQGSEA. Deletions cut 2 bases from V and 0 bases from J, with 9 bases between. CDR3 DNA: TGCAGCGTTGAATTATCTTGTAGCACAGATACGCAGTATTTT. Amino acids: CSVELSCSTDTQYF.

In nucleotides, the CDR3 is TGTGCCAGTAGATCTAGACCCGGGAGGTACCCAGAAAGGGAGCTGTTTTTT. Residues: CASRSRPGRYPERELFF. V and J are TRBV19 and TRBJ2-2; 7 nucleotides line up with TRBD2. Trimming removed 6 bases from V and 9 bases from J; junction bases left unmatched: 19. The CDR3 is 17 amino acids. CDR1 and CDR2 from the germline V gene are LNHDA and SQIVND (reference sequence).

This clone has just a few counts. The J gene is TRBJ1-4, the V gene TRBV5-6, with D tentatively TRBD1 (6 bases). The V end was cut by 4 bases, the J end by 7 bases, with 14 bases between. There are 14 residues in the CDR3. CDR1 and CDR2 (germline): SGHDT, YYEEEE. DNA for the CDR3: TGTGCCAGCAGCCCCGGGACAAGGCCTGAAAAACTGTTTTTT. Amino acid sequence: CASSPGTRPEKLFF.

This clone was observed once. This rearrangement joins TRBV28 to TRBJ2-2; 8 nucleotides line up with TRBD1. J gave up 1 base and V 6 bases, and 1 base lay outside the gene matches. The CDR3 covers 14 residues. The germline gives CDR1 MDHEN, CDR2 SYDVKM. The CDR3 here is CASSGTGNTGELFF. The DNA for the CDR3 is TGTGCCAGCAGCGGGACAGGGAACACCGGGGAGCTGTTTTTT.

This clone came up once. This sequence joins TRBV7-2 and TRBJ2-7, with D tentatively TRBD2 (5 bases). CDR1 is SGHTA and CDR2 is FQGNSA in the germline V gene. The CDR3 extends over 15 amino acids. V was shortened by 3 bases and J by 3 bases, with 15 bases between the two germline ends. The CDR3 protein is CASSFKHLRDYEQYF. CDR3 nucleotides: TGTGCCAGCAGCTTTAAACACCTTCGGGACTACGAGCAGTACTTC.

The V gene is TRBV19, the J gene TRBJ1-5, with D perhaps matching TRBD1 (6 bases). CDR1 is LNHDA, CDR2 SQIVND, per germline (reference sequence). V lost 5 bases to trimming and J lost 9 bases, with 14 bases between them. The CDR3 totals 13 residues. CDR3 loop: CASSHAGVWPQHF. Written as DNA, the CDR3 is TGTGCCAGTAGTCATGCAGGGGTTTGGCCCCAGCATTTT.

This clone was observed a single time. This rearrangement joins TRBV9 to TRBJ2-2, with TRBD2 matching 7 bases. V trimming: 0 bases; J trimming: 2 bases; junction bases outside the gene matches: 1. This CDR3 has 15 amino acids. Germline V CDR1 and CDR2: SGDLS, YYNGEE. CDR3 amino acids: CASSVGGGNTGELFF. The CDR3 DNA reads TGTGCCAGCAGCGTAGGGGGGGGAAACACCGGGGAGCTGTTTTTT.

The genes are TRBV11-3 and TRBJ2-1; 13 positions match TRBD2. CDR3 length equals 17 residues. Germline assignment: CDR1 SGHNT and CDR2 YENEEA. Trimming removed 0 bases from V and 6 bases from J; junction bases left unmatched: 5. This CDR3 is CASSLEQLAGGPNEQFF. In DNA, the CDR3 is TGTGCCAGCAGCTTAGAACAACTAGCGGGAGGGCCCAATGAGCAGTTCTTC.

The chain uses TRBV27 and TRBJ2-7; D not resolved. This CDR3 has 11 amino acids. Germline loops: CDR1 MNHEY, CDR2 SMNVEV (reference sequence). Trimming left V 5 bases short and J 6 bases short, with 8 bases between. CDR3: CASSGAGEQYF. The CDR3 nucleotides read TGTGCCAGCAGTGGTGCCGGCGAGCAGTACTTC.

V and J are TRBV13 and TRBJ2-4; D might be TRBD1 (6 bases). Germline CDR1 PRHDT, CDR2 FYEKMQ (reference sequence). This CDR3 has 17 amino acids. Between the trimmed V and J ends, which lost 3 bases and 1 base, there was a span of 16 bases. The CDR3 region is CASSFSSRGNAKNIQYF. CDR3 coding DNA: TGTGCCAGCAGCTTTTCCAGCAGGGGAAACGCCAAAAACATTCAGTACTTC.

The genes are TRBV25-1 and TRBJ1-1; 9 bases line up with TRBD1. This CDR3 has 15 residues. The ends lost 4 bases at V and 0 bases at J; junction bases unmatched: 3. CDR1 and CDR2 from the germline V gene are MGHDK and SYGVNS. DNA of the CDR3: TGTGCCAGCAGTGGTGGGACAGGGATGAACACTGAAGCTTTCTTT. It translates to CASSGGTGMNTEAFF.

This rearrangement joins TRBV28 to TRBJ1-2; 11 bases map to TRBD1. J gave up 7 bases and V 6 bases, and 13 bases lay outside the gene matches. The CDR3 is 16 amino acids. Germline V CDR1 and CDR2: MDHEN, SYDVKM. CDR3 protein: CASSLTLLGQGGGYTF. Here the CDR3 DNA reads TGTGCCAGCAGCCTTACCCTCCTGGGACAGGGGGGTGGCTACACCTTC.

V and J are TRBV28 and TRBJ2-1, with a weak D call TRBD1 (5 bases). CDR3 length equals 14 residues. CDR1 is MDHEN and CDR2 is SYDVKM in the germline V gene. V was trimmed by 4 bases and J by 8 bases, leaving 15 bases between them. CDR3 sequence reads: CASSSLKGEDEQFF. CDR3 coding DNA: TGTGCCAGCAGTTCCCTGAAAGGGGAAGATGAGCAGTTCTTC. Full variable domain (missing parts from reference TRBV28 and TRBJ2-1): DVKVTQSSRYLVKRTGEKVFLECVQDMDHENMFWYRQDPGLGLRLIYFSYDVKMKEKGDIPEGYSVSREKKERFSLILESASTNQTSMYLCASSSLKGEDEQFFGPGTRLTVL.

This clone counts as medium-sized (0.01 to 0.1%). CDR3 coding DNA: TGTGCCATCAGTGTAGGGAGGAACACAGATACGCAGTATTTT. It translates to CAISVGRNTDTQYF. The gene calls are TRBV10-3 and TRBJ2-3; D perhaps matches TRBD2 (6 bases). V was cut by 4 bases and J by 2 bases, with 10 bases left in between. CDR3 size: 14 residues. The germline CDR1 and CDR2 sequences are ENHRY and SYGVKD.

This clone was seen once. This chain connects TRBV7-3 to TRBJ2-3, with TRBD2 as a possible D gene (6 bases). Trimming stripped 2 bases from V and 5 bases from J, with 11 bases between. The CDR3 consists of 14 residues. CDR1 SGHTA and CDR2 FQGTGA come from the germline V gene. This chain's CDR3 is CASSLGTGKDTQYF. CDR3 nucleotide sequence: TGTGCCAGCAGCTTAGGGACTGGGAAAGATACGCAGTATTTT.

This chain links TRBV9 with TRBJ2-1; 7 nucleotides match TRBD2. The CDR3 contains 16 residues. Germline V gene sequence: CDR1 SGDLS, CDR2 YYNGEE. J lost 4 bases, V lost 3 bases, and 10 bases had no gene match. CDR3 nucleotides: TGTGCCAGCAGCGCCGGGGAGCGGGACCATTACAATGAGCAGTTCTTC. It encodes CASSAGERDHYNEQFF.

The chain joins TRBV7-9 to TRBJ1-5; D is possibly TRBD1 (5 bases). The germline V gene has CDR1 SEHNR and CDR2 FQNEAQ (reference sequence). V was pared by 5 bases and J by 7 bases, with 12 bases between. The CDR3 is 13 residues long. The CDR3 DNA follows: TGTGCCAGCAGCCGAGTGGGGCTACAGCCCCAGCATTTT. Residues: CASSRVGLQPQHF.